These 3 T cell receptor beta chains came from one sample sequenced in a study of cytomegalovirus exposure and HLA in healthy donors. With 60 Vbeta and 13 Jbeta primers, the PCR was carried out. The method was immunoSEQ multiplex PCR; TCRdb's version includes in-frame clones alone and lacks a portion of them. This table has around 140,000 clones, roughly 73% appearing once. The source material was PBMCs. The origin of the receptors is a woman between 18 and 30 years old in good health and CMV-seronegative.

The chain joins TRBV5-5 to TRBJ1-5; maybe TRBD1 (5 bases). Germline-derived CDR1 and CDR2 are SGHKS and YYEKEE (reference sequence). The CDR3 is 15 amino acids. V shed 0 bases and J shed 3 bases, with 10 bases lying between them. The CDR3 coding sequence is TGTGCCAGCAGCTTGGAGGGGAATATCAATCAGCCCCAGCATTTT. This translates into CASSLEGNINQPQHF.

The chain links TRBV19 to TRBJ2-2, with 7 bases fitting TRBD1. V shed 4 bases, J shed 0 bases, and the junction held 5 bases outside the gene matches. This CDR3 is built from 16 residues. From germline, CDR1 is LNHDA and CDR2 SQIVND (reference sequence). CDR3 loop: CASSKRGPTNTGELFF. As DNA, the CDR3 is TGTGCCAGTAGTAAAAGGGGGCCGACGAACACCGGGGAGCTGTTTTTT.

V usage is TRBV6-5 and J usage is TRBJ1-2; D unclear. Germline CDR1 MNHEY, CDR2 SVGAGI. Deletions cut 0 bases from V and 5 bases from J, with 10 bases between. The CDR3 has 14 amino acids. This CDR3 reads CASSYSSTDYGYTF. CDR3 coding DNA: TGTGCCAGCAGTTACTCGAGTACCGATTATGGCTACACCTTC.